Given below is one T cell receptor (beta chain) in context. The entry originates in a study of T cell changes during pregnancy in multiple sclerosis. CDR1 MDHEN and CDR2 SYDVKM come from the germline V gene. The CDR3 covers 19 residues. V was clipped by 4 bases and J by 0 bases; unmatched bases: 11. Only in-frame clones appear in the TCRdb table, and some are missing; sequencing was by immunoSEQ multiplex PCR. The data contain 40,000 to 50,000 clones, 89% of them singletons. The TCR sequence derives from a female donor with multiple sclerosis, enrolled in a pregnancy study. This chain connects TRBV28 to TRBJ2-3; 12 bases line up with TRBD2. The sequencing here drew on CD4+ T cells from peripheral blood mononuclear cells, taken in the first trimester of pregnancy. The CDR3 DNA follows: TGTGCCAGCAGTTCCCGAGCCTCGGGGACTAGCGGGAGCACAGATACGCAGTATTTT. Its translation: CASSSRASGTSGSTDTQYF. Full variable domain (outside the CDR3, taken from reference TRBV28 and TRBJ2-3): DVKVTQSSRYLVKRTGEKVFLECVQDMDHENMFWYRQDPGLGLRLIYFSYDVKMKEKGDIPEGYSVSREKKERFSLILESASTNQTSMYLCASSSRASGTSGSTDTQYFGPGTRLTVL.